The next 24 T cell receptor beta chains were all read from a single sample in a study of shared clonotypes between healthy human individuals. Measured with immunoSEQ multiplex PCR; TCRdb has only the in-frame clones, and not every one. The sample includes millions of clones, 85% to 95% of them seen just once. The sequencing input was naive CD4+ T cells sorted from blood. Documented subset: CD45RA+ positively selected. The receptors shown here come from a man younger than 35 in good health.

As concerns this clone: The sample holds other DNA sequences that translate to the same CDR3. The rearrangement links TRBV28 to TRBJ2-3; weak D call: TRBD2 (6 bases). Germline V gives CDR1 MDHEN, CDR2 SYDVKM. Trimming took off 3 bases at V and 3 bases at J, with 13 bases between the two ends. The CDR3 is 15 residues long. The CDR3 protein is CASSFAGGSTDTQYF. CDR3 sequence (DNA): TGTGCCAGCAGTTTTGCCGGGGGATCAACAGATACGCAGTATTTT.

The J gene is TRBJ1-1, the V gene TRBV5-4; D is uncertain. The V end lost 0 bases, the J end lost 0 bases, and 6 bases lay between the germline ends. CDR3 length: 14 amino acids. Germline V gene sequence: CDR1 SGHNT, CDR2 YYREEE (reference sequence). As DNA, the CDR3 is TGTGCCAGCAGCTTGGATACAGTGAACACTGAAGCTTTCTTT. It yields the protein CASSLDTVNTEAFF.

The chain recombines TRBV6-5 with TRBJ2-7; D tentatively reads TRBD1 or TRBD2 (5 bases each). The V gene lost 5 bases and the J gene lost 7 bases, with 18 bases spanning the gap. Germline V lookup: CDR1 MNHEY, CDR2 SVGAGI. The CDR3 has 14 amino acids. CDR3 amino acids: CASSNNVGRGEQYF. CDR3 nucleotides: TGTGCCAGCAGTAACAACGTGGGACGTGGGGAGCAGTACTTC.

As regards this clone: Its ends do not fully match the called genes, so a read error is possible. This specimen includes other DNA sequences encoding the same CDR3. The chain employs TRBV6-6 and TRBJ2-7; unclear D gene. Germline CDR1 MNHNY, CDR2 SVGAGI (reference sequence). The CDR3 loop spans 14 amino acids. The CDR3, as DNA: TGTGCTAGCAGTTACTCGGGCAGTAACTACGAGCAGTACTTC. This gives the protein CASSYSGSNYEQYF.

This clone is a singleton in its sample. The chain uses TRBV5-1 and TRBJ2-7; 8 positions agree with TRBD1. The CDR3 contains 14 residues. V was pared by 3 bases and J by 6 bases, with 8 bases of the junction left unmatched. Germline V lookup: CDR1 SGHRS, CDR2 YFSETQ. This CDR3 reads CASSWGDRGSEQYF. The DNA for the CDR3 is TGCGCCAGCAGCTGGGGAGACAGGGGAAGCGAGCAGTACTTC.

V usage is TRBV4-1 and J usage is TRBJ1-6; TRBD1 matches at 7 bases. V lost 2 bases and J lost 10; bases outside the gene matches: 14. The CDR3 covers 17 residues. The V gene's germline CDR1 is MGHRA and CDR2 YSYEKL. The CDR3 sequence is CASSQKRGGTDGSPLHF. In DNA, the CDR3 is TGCGCCAGCAGCCAAAAAAGGGGCGGGACAGATGGCTCACCCCTCCACTTT.

In the case of this clone: Different DNA sequences within this sample yield the same CDR3. The chain uses TRBV5-1 and TRBJ2-2; 8 bases map to TRBD1. V trimming: 4 bases; J trimming: 5 bases; junction bases outside the gene matches: 4. The CDR3 covers 14 residues. Germline CDR1 SGHRS, CDR2 YFSETQ. The CDR3 protein is CASSPGTGTGELFF. The CDR3 nucleotides read TGCGCCAGCAGCCCTGGGACAGGTACCGGGGAGCTGTTTTTT.

Notes on this clone: This CDR3 is also generated by other DNA sequences in the sample. The gene calls are TRBV7-9 and TRBJ2-2, with D hard to call. Trimming removed 2 bases at V and 2 bases at J, with 3 bases between. This CDR3 region has 13 residues. CDR1 and CDR2 (germline): SEHNR, FQNEAQ (reference sequence). The DNA of the CDR3 is TGTGCCAGCAGCTTAAGTAACACCGGGGAGCTGTTTTTT. Residues: CASSLSNTGELFF.

The genes are TRBV30 and TRBJ1-4; D gene ambiguous. V shed 3 bases and J shed 4 bases, with 9 bases lying between them. The CDR3 extends over 13 amino acids. In germline, CDR1 is GTSNPN, CDR2 SVGIG (reference sequence). The CDR3, as DNA: TGTGCCTGGAGCGATAACTTTAATGAAAAACTGTTTTTT. Its translation: CAWSDNFNEKLFF.

The chain joins TRBV5-1 to TRBJ2-7; TRBD2 agrees at 9 bases. J gave up 4 bases and V 3 bases, and 14 bases lay outside the gene matches. CDR3 size: 17 residues. CDR1 SGHRS and CDR2 YFSETQ come from the germline V gene. The CDR3: CASSSTTGTSNGYEQYF. CDR3 coding DNA: TGCGCCAGCAGCTCCACCACCGGGACTAGCAACGGTTACGAGCAGTACTTC.

CDR3 DNA sequence: TGTGCCTGGAGTCTAGCCCGGACTAGCGGGGGGGTAGAGACCCAGTACTTC. This translates into CAWSLARTSGGVETQYF. The rearrangement uses TRBV30 and TRBJ2-5; 15 bases are a match to TRBD2. J was trimmed by 4 bases and V by 2 bases; bases with no gene match: 8. This CDR3 region has 17 residues. Germline V gene lookup returns CDR1 GTSNPN and CDR2 SVGIG (reference sequence).

This clone has only a few counts. The genes are TRBV5-6 and TRBJ1-6, with 11 bases lining up with TRBD1. Germline lookup yields CDR1 SGHDT and CDR2 YYEEEE. V was clipped by 3 bases and J by 9 bases; unmatched bases: 8. The CDR3 sequence is 16 residues long. The CDR3 loop is CASSSGTGGRGSPLHF. As DNA, the CDR3 is TGTGCCAGCAGCTCCGGGACAGGGGGAAGGGGTTCACCCCTCCACTTT.

This chain uses TRBV9 with TRBJ2-1, with D possibly TRBD2 on 6 matching bases. V lost 0 bases to trimming and J lost 5 bases, with 12 bases between them. The germline gives CDR1 SGDLS, CDR2 YYNGEE. The CDR3 consists of 15 residues. The CDR3 DNA is TGTGCCAGCAGCGTAGGGGTTAGCGGAAACAATGAGCAGTTCTTC. Amino acid sequence: CASSVGVSGNNEQFF.

This sequence joins TRBV5-1 and TRBJ2-3; no clear D gene. Germline V gene data show CDR1 as SGHRS and CDR2 as YFSETQ. Trimming took 0 bases from V and 6 from J, leaving 11 bases between them. There are 14 residues in the CDR3. Here the CDR3 reads CASSLVRLGDTQYF. The CDR3 DNA sequence: TGCGCCAGCAGCTTGGTGCGGCTTGGGGATACGCAGTATTTT. Full variable domain (missing parts from reference TRBV5-1 and TRBJ2-3): KAGVTQTPRYLIKTRGQQVTLSCSPISGHRSVSWYQQTPGQGLQFLFEYFSETQRNKGNFPGRFSGRQFSNSRSEMNVSTLELGDSALYLCASSLVRLGDTQYFGPGTRLTVL.

This clone was picked up one time. The genes are TRBV10-3 and TRBJ1-1; 9 bases align to TRBD1. V shed 4 bases and J 7 bases; nucleotides not matched to a gene: 7. The CDR3 is made up of 14 amino acids. CDR1 is ENHRY, CDR2 SYGVKD, per germline. CDR3 sequence (DNA): TGTGCCATCAGTGGGTCCGGGACAGGGAATGAAGCTTTCTTT. It yields the protein CAISGSGTGNEAFF.

About this clone: At the DNA level, this CDR3 is encoded by other sequences in the same sample as well. The chain has TRBV30 and TRBJ2-7; a possible D gene is TRBD1 (5 bases). Germline V CDR1 and CDR2: GTSNPN, SVGIG (reference sequence). The CDR3 spans 12 residues. V was trimmed by 1 base and J by 2 bases, leaving 6 bases between them. The CDR3 is CAWSGQTYEQYF. The CDR3 bases are TGTGCCTGGAGTGGACAGACCTACGAGCAGTACTTC.

The V call is TRBV6-5, the J call TRBJ1-4, with unresolved D. CDR3 size: 14 residues. Trimming shortened V by 0 bases and J by 5 bases, and 7 bases separated the two germline ends. Germline CDR1 MNHEY, CDR2 SVGAGI. The CDR3 DNA reads TGTGCCAGCAGTTACTCGCACGGGAATGAAAAACTGTTTTTT. Protein product: CASSYSHGNEKLFF.

The rearrangement joins TRBV28 to TRBJ2-1, with 8 bases that match TRBD1. Trimming removed 6 bases from V and 6 bases from J; junction bases left unmatched: 7. Germline loops: CDR1 MDHEN, CDR2 SYDVKM. CDR3 length equals 14 residues. DNA of the CDR3: TGTGCCAGCAGGCCACCCGGACAGGGCAATGAGCAGTTCTTC. As protein: CASRPPGQGNEQFF.

V gene TRBV6-5 combines with J gene TRBJ2-1; a possible D gene is TRBD2 (5 bases). There are 15 residues in the CDR3. CDR1 and CDR2 from the germline V gene are MNHEY and SVGAGI. The V and J ends lost 6 bases and 7 bases respectively, with 19 bases between them. The CDR3 sequence is CASRKFVVAGNEQFF. DNA for the CDR3: TGTGCCAGCAGGAAATTTGTAGTTGCGGGTAATGAGCAGTTCTTC.

The chain uses TRBV4-3 and TRBJ2-3; tentatively, D is TRBD2 (5 bases). Trimming shortened V by 5 bases and J by 0 bases, and 12 bases separated the two germline ends. The CDR3 loop spans 15 amino acids. CDR1 is LGHNA, CDR2 YSLEER, per germline. CDR3 sequence: CASSNSVRSTDTQYF. In DNA form, the CDR3 reads TGCGCCAGCAGCAATAGCGTCCGTAGCACAGATACGCAGTATTTT.

The chain joins TRBV27 to TRBJ1-5, with D possibly being TRBD1 (5 bases). V lost 5 bases and J lost 5, with 22 bases in between. Germline V gene sequence: CDR1 MNHEY, CDR2 SMNVEV (reference sequence). CDR3 length: 17 amino acids. The CDR3 reads CASSPRHRFSLDQPQHF. In DNA form, the CDR3 reads TGTGCCAGCAGTCCACGTCACAGGTTTTCTCTTGATCAGCCCCAGCATTTT.

The CDR3 DNA sequence: TGTGCCAGTAGTACGGGGCCAAATGGGGAGACCCAGTACTTC. Translating it yields CASSTGPNGETQYF. This chain uses TRBV19 with TRBJ2-5; D assignment may be TRBD1 or TRBD2 (5 bases each). Trimming took off 4 bases at V and 5 bases at J, with 14 bases between the two ends. The germline gives CDR1 LNHDA, CDR2 SQIVND (reference sequence). The length of the CDR3 is 14 residues.

Details on this clone: Other DNA sequences in the same sample also yield this CDR3. The chain carries TRBV27 and TRBJ1-6; the match to TRBD1 covers 7 bases. V shed 2 bases and J 9 bases; nucleotides not matched to a gene: 4. The CDR3 covers 14 residues. Germline lookup yields CDR1 MNHEY and CDR2 SMNVEV (reference sequence). The CDR3 loop reads CASSLRQGGSPLHF. As DNA, the CDR3 is TGTGCCAGCAGTTTACGTCAGGGGGGTTCACCCCTCCACTTT.

This chain connects TRBV25-1 to TRBJ2-3; either TRBD1 or TRBD2 may supply D (6 bases each). The V end was cut by 7 bases, the J end by 6 bases, with 20 bases between. The V gene's germline CDR1 is MGHDK and CDR2 SYGVNS. CDR3 length: 15 amino acids. The CDR3 sequence: CASNVDSGSVDTQYF. DNA for the CDR3: TGTGCCAGCAATGTGGACAGCGGGTCGGTGGATACGCAGTATTTT.